These 18 T cell receptor beta chains were sequenced from one sample in a study of vaccination and CD4 T cells after COVID-19. What these receptors recognize is not known. An Oncomine TCR Beta short-read assay was used to sequence the DNA from cultured CD4+ T cells. TCRdb fed the PCR reads into MiXCR, producing one record per CDR3 protein. The sample lists 3,500 to 4,500 distinct CDR3 sequences; around 20% were seen once. Treatment meaning: approximately 9-day PBMC culture with coronavirus spike peptide pools or control peptides (ViraFEST assay). Sequenced material: CD4+ T cells from blood, cultured in vitro. The receptors here all came from a human donor who had recovered from COVID-19.

The chain combines TRBV12-3 or TRBV12-4 with TRBJ1-2; the D gene is possibly TRBD1 (5 bases). Trimming removed 6 bases from V and 4 bases from J, with 15 bases in between. The CDR3 runs 14 residues. The DNA of the CDR3 is TGTGCCAGCAGCGCCGGGACGGAACTCTATGGCTACACCTTC. It yields the protein CASSAGTELYGYTF.

The chain recombines TRBV24-1 with TRBJ2-3, with a weak D call TRBD1 (6 bases). The CDR3 consists of 15 residues. V lost 3 bases and J 6 bases, leaving 15 bases between the germline ends. Germline values: CDR1 KGHDR, CDR2 SFDVKD. The CDR3 nucleotides are TGTGCCACCAGTGATAATAGGGGGACGAGGGATACGCAGTATTTT. It encodes CATSDNRGTRDTQYF.

This clonotype is medium-sized (0.01 to 0.1%). V gene TRBV27 combines with J gene TRBJ1-6; D not certain. V lost 5 bases and J lost 4, with 9 bases in between. The CDR3 sequence is 14 residues long. Germline CDR1 MNHEY, CDR2 SMNVEV (reference sequence). As DNA, the CDR3 is TGTGCCAGCAGTCCCGCAGGATATAATTCACCCCTCCACTTT. It translates to CASSPAGYNSPLHF.

The J gene is TRBJ2-1, the V gene TRBV2; D is ambiguous. This CDR3 has 13 amino acids. CDR1 and CDR2 from the germline V gene are SNHLY and FYNNEI. With 6 bases removed from V and 4 bases from J, the gap between germline ends came to 10 bases. DNA of the CDR3: TGTGCCAGCAGATCCCGGATTTACAATGAGCAGTTCTTC. It encodes CASRSRIYNEQFF.

This clonotype was detected only a few times. The genes are TRBV5-4 and TRBJ2-5, with 8 bases matching TRBD2. J lost 3 bases, V lost 0 bases, and 4 bases had no gene match. The CDR3 length is 15 residues. Germline CDR1 is SGHNT and CDR2 is YYREEE (reference sequence). The CDR3 loop is CASSLEGLGEETQYF. Written as DNA, the CDR3 is TGTGCCAGCAGCTTGGAGGGACTAGGGGAAGAGACCCAGTACTTC.

This clonotype was seen a few times. The chain is built from TRBV19 and TRBJ2-1; TRBD2 agrees at 9 bases. From germline, CDR1 is LNHDA and CDR2 SQIVND (reference sequence). The junction had 14 bases not matched to a gene; V was cut back by 5 bases and J by 0 bases. The CDR3 is made up of 19 amino acids. CDR3 protein: CASSPRGSGGLSSYNEQFF. CDR3 DNA sequence: TGTGCCAGTAGTCCCCGGGGTAGCGGGGGCCTTAGCTCCTACAATGAGCAGTTCTTC.

V gene TRBV12-5 combines with J gene TRBJ2-3; possibly TRBD2 for D (6 bases). Trimming removed 10 bases from V and 1 base from J, with 15 bases in between. Germline V gives CDR1 LGHNT, CDR2 FRNRAP. There are 14 residues in the CDR3. DNA of the CDR3: TGTGCTATTACCGGGGGTGGTGGCACAGATACGCAGTATTTT. Its translation: CAITGGGGTDTQYF.

The CDR3 reads CACVRDRVHTEAFF. Written as DNA, the CDR3 is TGTGCCTGTGTCCGGGACAGGGTACACACTGAAGCTTTCTTT. The chain employs TRBV30 and TRBJ1-1, with 9 positions matching TRBD1. CDR1 is GTSNPN and CDR2 is SVGIG in the germline V gene (reference sequence). V shed 6 bases, J shed 3 bases, and the junction held 8 bases outside the gene matches. CDR3 length: 14 residues.

Relative to its sample, this clonotype is medium-sized. The chain couples TRBV11-2 to TRBJ1-1; D ambiguous. This CDR3 spans 11 amino acids. V lost 5 bases and J 1 base, leaving 2 bases between the germline ends. CDR1 SGHAT and CDR2 FQNNGV come from the germline V gene. The CDR3 sequence: CASSRNTEAFF. As DNA, the CDR3 is TGTGCCAGCAGCCGGAACACTGAAGCTTTCTTT. Complete variable domain (other parts from reference TRBV11-2 and TRBJ1-1): EAGVAQSPRYKIIEKRQSVAFWCNPISGHATLYWYQQILGQGPKLLIQFQNNGVVDDSQLPKDRFSAERLKGVDSTLKIQPAKLEDSAVYLCASSRNTEAFFGQGTRLTVV.

The chain couples TRBV11-2 to TRBJ2-5; D is ambiguous. The germline V and J ends were trimmed by 4 bases and 4 bases, with 22 bases remaining between them. CDR3 length: 17 residues. From germline, CDR1 is SGHAT and CDR2 FQNNGV. CDR3 protein: CASSSFIGLGIGETQYF. The CDR3 nucleotides read TGTGCCAGCAGCTCCTTCATTGGCCTTGGTATAGGAGAGACCCAGTACTTC. Based on the CDR3 plus reference TRBV11-2 and TRBJ2-5, the full variable domain is EAGVAQSPRYKIIEKRQSVAFWCNPISGHATLYWYQQILGQGPKLLIQFQNNGVVDDSQLPKDRFSAERLKGVDSTLKIQPAKLEDSAVYLCASSSFIGLGIGETQYFGPGTRLLVL.

The rearrangement links TRBV10-3 to TRBJ2-2; 12 bases match TRBD1. Germline lookup yields CDR1 ENHRY and CDR2 SYGVKD. The CDR3 contains 16 residues. Trimming at V came to 3 bases and at J to 7 bases, leaving 6 bases not matched to a gene. The CDR3 nucleotides are TGTGCCATCAGTGAAGGGACAGGGGGCTCGGGCGGGGAGCTGTTTTTT. As protein: CAISEGTGGSGGELFF.

The gene calls are TRBV6-5 and TRBJ1-2; 8 bases align to TRBD1. V lost 2 bases, J lost 1 base, and 9 bases stayed unmatched. The CDR3 is 17 residues long. CDR1 and CDR2 (germline): MNHEY, SVGAGI. The CDR3 nucleotides read TGTGCCAGCAGTTACCTAACAGGGGGGGCGCGTAACTATGGCTACACCTTC. Its translation: CASSYLTGGARNYGYTF.

This clonotype was picked up a small number of times. J is TRBJ2-3 and V is TRBV30; D not resolved. CDR3 length: 13 amino acids. Germline loops: CDR1 GTSNPN, CDR2 SVGIG (reference sequence). The germline V and J ends were trimmed by 0 bases and 6 bases, with 10 bases remaining between them. This CDR3 is CAWSVQDVDTQYF. The CDR3 DNA sequence: TGTGCCTGGAGTGTTCAGGACGTCGATACGCAGTATTTT.

The J gene is TRBJ2-7, the V gene TRBV5-1; TRBD2 agrees at 8 bases. Trimming took 2 bases from V and 1 from J; bases not matched to a gene: 11. Germline V gives CDR1 SGHRS, CDR2 YFSETQ. The length of the CDR3 is 17 residues. CDR3 sequence: CASSLAAGGYSSYEQYF. The CDR3 DNA is TGCGCCAGCAGCTTAGCGGCGGGGGGCTATTCATCCTACGAGCAGTACTTC.

This clonotype was seen a handful of times. The chain employs TRBV29-1 and TRBJ2-3, with 9 bases identical to TRBD1. Germline assignment: CDR1 SQVTM and CDR2 ANQGSEA. V dropped 5 bases and J dropped 3; count of bases not matched to a gene: 6. This CDR3 is 14 amino acids long. The CDR3 region has the DNA TGCAGCGTTCCACTGGGACAGGGTACAGATACGCAGTATTTT. This translates into CSVPLGQGTDTQYF.

This clonotype was counted between two and nine times. J is TRBJ2-3 and V is TRBV7-3; D may be TRBD1 (6 bases). The CDR3 runs 15 residues. The V gene lost 5 bases and the J gene lost 2 bases, with 14 bases spanning the gap. CDR1 SGHTA and CDR2 FQGTGA come from the germline V gene. The CDR3 sequence: CASSLGDTHTDTQYF. CDR3 nucleotides: TGTGCCAGCAGCCTCGGGGACACTCACACAGATACGCAGTATTTT.

This clonotype was picked up a small number of times. This chain links TRBV6-1 with TRBJ2-4, with D perhaps TRBD1 (6 bases). The CDR3 totals 14 residues. Germline V gene data show CDR1 as MNHNS and CDR2 as SASEGT. V lost 2 bases to trimming and J lost 6 bases, with 11 bases between them. CDR3 loop: CASSETGPANIQYF. In DNA form, the CDR3 reads TGTGCCAGCAGTGAAACAGGGCCAGCAAACATTCAGTACTTC.

Sample share makes this clonotype medium-sized. The rearrangement uses TRBV30 and TRBJ1-2; the D is unclear. There are 13 residues in the CDR3. Germline V gives CDR1 GTSNPN, CDR2 SVGIG (reference sequence). V dropped 3 bases and J dropped 5 bases, with 13 bases sitting between them. CDR3 in DNA: TGTGCCTGGAGCCCGGGTGGGAAGTATGGCTACACCTTC. Translating it yields CAWSPGGKYGYTF.